This T cell receptor (beta chain) was found in a study of T cell responses to AZD1222 COVID-19 vaccine (dated by TCRdb to about 2021). About the full investigation: AZD1222 recipients with second doses at about 4 weeks or about 12 weeks were pooled, because spike-specific TCR depth and breadth did not differ between schedules. TCR sequencing covered 233 trial participants: 207 given two doses of AZD1222 and around 25 given two doses of MenACWY control vaccine. Trial participants were enrolled by age into subgroups of 18-55, 56-69 and 70-plus years, and approximately 150, 30 and 60 TCR-sequenced participants, respectively, were included in these subgroups. Findings and caveats that apply to the study as a whole: Only 5 to 7 AZD1222 recipients were SARS-CoV-2 seropositive at baseline, limiting conclusions about previously exposed vaccinees. Participants were mostly white British, with more females than males. The authors suggested clonal diversity may have been underestimated. Reportedly, almost half of the unique spike-specific TCRs recognized epitopes lying outside the regions that are mutated in the B.1.351 and B.1.1.7 variants. CD4 TCRs associated with the vaccine covered the entire spike protein, and the dominant responses were in regions 160-218 and 743-854. After two AZD1222 doses, spike-specific TCR breadth and depth were significantly higher than at day 0 and than in MenACWY recipients. In the small 56-69-year group, the increase in depth fell short of significance, most likely because of low power. Because no day 14 peak-response samples were available, the repertoires could be characterized only after the peak T cell response.

The intended sense of this specimen's time point label: baseline before first vaccination. The vaccinee samples were drawn from two UK trials, COV001 and COV002, one of which was a single-blind randomized controlled phase 2/3 trial testing AZD1222 (ChAdOx1 nCoV-19) in healthy adults. For TCRbeta chain sequencing, PBMC samples were collected from trial participants at day 0 and at day 28 after the second dose. The CDR3 runs 14 residues from the cysteine to the phenylalanine. Just CDR3 DNA is preserved here, 42 bases in frame from base 1. V lost 3 bases and J lost 2 bases; the stretch between them is 9 bases long. The germline V gene gives CDR1 as SGHTA and CDR2 as FQGNSA. To note about this clone: It lacks a known antigen. There are no base qualities to consult, and no much larger clone falls within one base.

The CDR3 regions of human TCRbeta chains were analyzed by immunosequencing. Concerning the study's data processing: TCRs in the repertoires were matched against a reference library of SARS-CoV-2-specific TCRs that had been generated with the MIRA antigen-specificity platform. Breadth meant the fraction of unique TCRs that were SARS-CoV-2-associated, whereas depth meant the fraction of total T cells that were SARS-CoV-2-associated. Using the MIRA data, each spike-specific TCR was assigned both to the spike region to which the TCR was reactive and to a CD4 or CD8 class. Log10-transformed breadth and depth values were compared by one-way ANOVA with Sidak's multiple comparisons tests. TCRdb carries this immuneACCESS record with in-frame sequences only. Its versions omit some clonotypes, under half of them owing to an unresolved V gene in the studies checked, with the rest unexplained. From that table come the V and J calls and clone size; the DNA was used to work out D and trimming. Here the sample has about 68,000 clones; roughly 86% occur a single time. Roughly 8% of the sample is held by the ten biggest clonotypes.

The V and J segments used are TRBV7-2 and TRBJ2-3, with the D gene not confidently named. The clonotype was recovered from an adult in good health. This specimen consisted of peripheral blood, obtained on day 0 of AZD1222 vaccination. At the DNA level, the sequence is TGTGCCAGCAGCTTCAATAGGGCCACAGATACGCAGTATTTT. Its amino acids are CASSFNRATDTQYF.